The rows below give T cell receptor beta chains drawn from one sample of a study of response to subunit inactivated influenza vaccine. TCRdb used MiXCR to reprocess the RT-PCR reads, holding one entry per CDR3 protein. This table holds 650,000 to 800,000 distinct CDR3 sequences, around 13% found once. This specimen consisted of PBMCs from blood, obtained roughly 15 days before vaccination. The receptors originated from a man in his fifties or sixties who received an inactivated influenza vaccine. The CDR3 runs from the conserved cysteine through the conserved F or W. A D gene is named only where the DNA matches it firmly. Some rows have no size entry. The others give once, few or many, or a class for an expanded clone.

j_call	v_call	d_call	clone_size	cdr3_nt	cdr3_aa
TRBJ1-4	TRBV20-1	TRBD1	NA	TGCAGTGCTAGAGATACAAGGACAGGGATCGGGGAAAAACTGTTTTTT	CSARDTRTGIGEKLFF
TRBJ1-5	TRBV7-2	TRBD1	NA	TGTGCCAGCAGCCGGACAGGGGATCTGGATCAGCCCCAGCATTTT	CASSRTGDLDQPQHF
TRBJ2-1	TRBV4-1	NA	NA	TGCGCCAGCAGCCAAGAACTTCGAACGCCTGAGCAGTTCTTC	CASSQELRTPEQFF
TRBJ1-2	TRBV12-3/TRBV12-4	TRBD1	NA	TGTGCCAGCAGGCAGGGGGCGCGTAACTATGGCTACACCTTC	CASRQGARNYGYTF
TRBJ2-5	TRBV4-1	NA	NA	TGCGCCAGCAGCCAAGTTGGTATGGAAGAGACCCAGTACTTC	CASSQVGMEETQYF
TRBJ2-7	TRBV11-1	NA	few	TGTGCCAGCAGCTTTTTATTAGGTACGGGCCAAAGGGGCTCCTACGAGCAGTACTTC	CASSFLLGTGQRGSYEQYF
TRBJ2-7	TRBV15	TRBD1	many	TGTGCCACCAGCAGAGATGGTGGGACAGCGTACGAGCAGTACTTC	CATSRDGGTAYEQYF
TRBJ2-7	TRBV3-1	NA	many	TGTGCCAGCAGTCACGGACTGACCTCCTACGAGCAGTACTTC	CASSHGLTSYEQYF
TRBJ1-2	TRBV18	NA	NA	TGTGCCAGCTCACTAAGGGACGGGAACTATGGCTACACCTTC	CASSLRDGNYGYTF
TRBJ2-5	TRBV6-1	NA	many	TGTGCCAGCTCACGGACGGTACAAGAGACCCAGTACTTC	CASSRTVQETQYF
TRBJ2-1	TRBV9	TRBD2	few	TGTGCCAGCAGCTTGGGACTAGCACCGAACAATGAGCAGTTCTTC	CASSLGLAPNNEQFF
TRBJ1-5	TRBV5-1	NA	few	TGCGCCAGCAGCTTGTTAGGAGGGCAAAGTAGCAATCAGCCCCAGCATTTT	CASSLLGGQSSNQPQHF
TRBJ1-2	TRBV12-3/TRBV12-4	NA	many	TGTGCCAGCAACGGACGTAACTATGGCTACACCTTC	CASNGRNYGYTF
TRBJ2-7	TRBV5-1	NA	NA	TGCGCCAGCAGCTTCCAAGGGGTCGTCTACGAGCAGTACTTC	CASSFQGVVYEQYF
TRBJ2-7	TRBV6-1	NA	NA	TGTGCCAGCAGTCCGCGGGCAGACTCCTACGAGCAGTACTTC	CASSPRADSYEQYF
TRBJ2-3	TRBV7-2	NA	NA	TGTGCCAGCAGCCAGGACACCTTAAGCACAGATACGCAGTATTTT	CASSQDTLSTDTQYF
TRBJ2-2	TRBV2	TRBD1	few	TGTGCCAGCAGTGAAATCAGGGGGACGAATGACGGGGAGCTGTTTTTT	CASSEIRGTNDGELFF
TRBJ2-1	TRBV4-2	NA	few	TGTGCCAGCAGCCAGGACTCGACCCCGGGGGTTGACTCCTACAATGAGCAGTTCTTC	CASSQDSTPGVDSYNEQFF
TRBJ2-7	TRBV4-3	TRBD1	NA	TGCGCCAGCAGCCCGGACAGGGAGGCCCCCACGCGCTTC	CASSPDREAPTRF
TRBJ2-1	TRBV18	NA	many	TGTGCCAGCTCAGGGGTTCTCAGCGCTAACAATGAGCAGTTCTTC	CASSGVLSANNEQFF
TRBJ1-5	TRBV6-1	TRBD1	many	TGTGCCAGCAACCCCGACAGGGCCCAGCCCCAGCATTTT	CASNPDRAQPQHF
TRBJ2-1	TRBV6-2/TRBV6-3	NA	NA	TGTGCCAGCAGTTACAGCCAGGACTACTACAATGAGCAGTTCTTC	CASSYSQDYYNEQFF
TRBJ1-1	TRBV12-3/TRBV12-4	NA	NA	TGTGCCAGCACCGAGAGGTACACTGAAGCTTTCTTT	CASTERYTEAFF
TRBJ2-6	TRBV20-1	NA	NA	TGCAGTGCTCTCTGGAGGGTCGGGGCCAACGTCCTGACTTTC	CSALWRVGANVLTF
TRBJ2-5	TRBV5-1	NA	few	TGCGCCAGCAGCCCCGGAGGGCGGTGGGACCAAGAGACCCAGTACTTC	CASSPGGRWDQETQYF
TRBJ2-5	TRBV12-3/TRBV12-4	NA	NA	TGTGCCAGCAGCCCAATCGGGAGACAAGAGACCCAGTACTTC	CASSPIGRQETQYF
TRBJ2-7	TRBV5-1	TRBD2	NA	TGCGCCAGCAGCGGGACTACATACGAGCAGTACTTC	CASSGTTYEQYF
TRBJ2-1	TRBV6-2/TRBV6-3	TRBD2	few	TGTGCCAGCAGTTACCCACGTAATGATCCGGGACTAGCGGAACCGAGGAGCTCCTACAATGAGCAGTTCTTC	CASSYPRNDPGLAEPRSSYNEQFF
TRBJ2-3	TRBV10-3	TRBD2	NA	TGTGCCATCACCGCGGGGGGCACAGATACGCAGTATTTT	CAITAGGTDTQYF
TRBJ1-2	TRBV16	NA	many	TGTGCCAGCAGACTGACGGCTAACTATGGCTACACCTTC	CASRLTANYGYTF
TRBJ2-7	TRBV20-1	TRBD1	few	TGCAGTGCTAGAGGTGCAGGGACAGGGTTCTACGAGCAGTACTTC	CSARGAGTGFYEQYF